The rows below give T cell receptor beta chains drawn from one sample of a study of T cell changes during pregnancy in multiple sclerosis. Using immunoSEQ multiplex PCR, the repertoire was profiled, and TCRdb retains in-frame clones only, with some absent. The repertoire consists of tens of thousands of clones, with approximately 90% occurring once and the leading ten covering about 0.45%. Sequences were derived from CD4+ T cells from peripheral blood mononuclear cells, sampled in the second trimester of pregnancy. The receptors stem from a female donor with multiple sclerosis, enrolled in a pregnancy study. The CDR3 runs from the conserved cysteine through the conserved F or W. Rows may omit the clone size; those that give it use once, few, many or a size class.

size	V	J	CDR3
-	TRBV7-9	TRBJ2-2	CASSPQGAHRNTGELFF
-	TRBV6-1	TRBJ2-5	CASSVLGRTGWPETQYF
few	TRBV16	TRBJ1-1	CASSQQQGQWTEAFF
-	TRBV19	TRBJ2-7	CASSPHQGQSYEQYF
-	TRBV7-9	TRBJ2-1	CASSLVTYRRTLQGNEQFF
once	TRBV5-1	TRBJ2-2	CASSLAEVLFGGELFF
-	TRBV18	TRBJ1-1	CASSPRQGSTEAFF
-	TRBV5-6	TRBJ2-1	CASTPRGIPYNEQFF
-	TRBV4-2	TRBJ2-5	CASSQGRTGFAETQYF
-	TRBV29-1	TRBJ1-3	CSASDSLGNTIYF
-	TRBV29-1	TRBJ2-5	CSVGAGQETQYF
-	TRBV2	TRBJ1-6	CARGRDTRSSYNSPLHF
-	TRBV4-3	TRBJ1-4	CASSEQPTTNEKLFF
-	TRBV5-1	TRBJ1-2	CASSLAGQVNYGYTF
-	TRBV28	TRBJ2-7	CASSLYSGMGYEQYF
once	TRBV6-1	TRBJ1-5	CASRVTGDQPQHF
-	TRBV2	TRBJ2-2	CASSGPGQNTGELFF
-	TRBV18	TRBJ1-5	CASSRPGWQPQHF
-	TRBV10-3	TRBJ2-7	CAISGQGFEQYF
-	TRBV19	TRBJ1-5	CASSISQGGQPQHF
-	TRBV7-9	TRBJ2-5	CASSPDRAPKETQYF
-	TRBV27	TRBJ1-6	CASSQPGGAYNSPLHF
-	TRBV2	TRBJ1-1	CASRMLSDTEAFF
-	TRBV7-2	TRBJ1-2	CASSSSGGRLGGYTF
-	TRBV6-6	TRBJ2-5	CASSYLTGGETQYF
-	TRBV29-1	TRBJ2-4	CSVASRVSKNIQYF
-	TRBV7-9	TRBJ1-2	CASSPGANYGYTF
-	TRBV5-1	TRBJ2-7	CASSLIGDRGAYEQYF
-	TRBV2	TRBJ1-1	CASKRTANTEAFF
-	TRBV4-2	TRBJ2-7	CASSQDYGNGLEQYF
-	TRBV14	TRBJ2-7	CASSQAAGYLTEQYF
-	TRBV6-5	TRBJ2-2	CASNRKSNTGELFF
-	TRBV2	TRBJ1-2	CASTLRDNYGYTF
-	TRBV15	TRBJ2-2	CATSRDGRVTGELFF
-	TRBV19	TRBJ2-1	CASTRLAGTSYNEQFF
-	TRBV2	TRBJ2-5	CAGCLRVRETQYF
-	TRBV5-1	TRBJ2-7	CASRPPGAGYEQYF
-	TRBV2	TRBJ2-1	CASSRAELDNEQFF
-	TRBV5-1	TRBJ2-6	CASSLNPTGVAGANVLTF
-	TRBV19	TRBJ1-5	CASSTPGQGMGNQPQHF
-	TRBV7-2	TRBJ1-1	CASSFTGLEAFF
-	TRBV4-3	TRBJ1-5	CASSRTGGNQPQHF
-	TRBV6-6	TRBJ2-1	CASRGQGANEQFF
-	TRBV2	TRBJ1-4	CAKGNNEKLFF
-	TRBV5-6	TRBJ2-2	CASSPGLAGYGELFF